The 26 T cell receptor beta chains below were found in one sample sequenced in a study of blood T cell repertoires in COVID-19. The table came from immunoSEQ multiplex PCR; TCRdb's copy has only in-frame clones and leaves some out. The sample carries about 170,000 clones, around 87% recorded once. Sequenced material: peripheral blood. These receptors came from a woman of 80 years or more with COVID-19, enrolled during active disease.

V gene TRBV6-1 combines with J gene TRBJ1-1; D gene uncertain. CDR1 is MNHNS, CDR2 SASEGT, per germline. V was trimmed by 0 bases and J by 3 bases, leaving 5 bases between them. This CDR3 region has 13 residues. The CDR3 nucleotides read TGTGCCAGCAGTGAAGCGCGGTACACTGAAGCTTTCTTT. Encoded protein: CASSEARYTEAFF.

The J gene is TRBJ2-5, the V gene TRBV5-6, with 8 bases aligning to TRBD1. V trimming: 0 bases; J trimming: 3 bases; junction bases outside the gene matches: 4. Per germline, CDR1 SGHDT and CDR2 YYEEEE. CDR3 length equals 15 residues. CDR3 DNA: TGTGCCAGCAGCTTGGCCGGACAGGGCGAAGAGACCCAGTACTTC. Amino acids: CASSLAGQGEETQYF.

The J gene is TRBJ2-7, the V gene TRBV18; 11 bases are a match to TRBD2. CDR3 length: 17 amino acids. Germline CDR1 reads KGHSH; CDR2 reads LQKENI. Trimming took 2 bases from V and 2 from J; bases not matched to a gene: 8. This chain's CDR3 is CASSPTGTSGGTYEQYF. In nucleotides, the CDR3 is TGTGCCAGCTCACCAACCGGGACTAGCGGAGGAACCTACGAGCAGTACTTC.

Written as DNA, the CDR3 is TGCAGTGCTAGTATCGGGGCTAATGAAAAACTGTTTTTT. Its translation: CSASIGANEKLFF. This chain links TRBV20-1 with TRBJ1-4; D gene unclear. Germline assignment: CDR1 DFQATT and CDR2 SNEGSKA (reference sequence). The CDR3 loop spans 13 amino acids. V lost 3 bases and J lost 3, with 8 bases in between.

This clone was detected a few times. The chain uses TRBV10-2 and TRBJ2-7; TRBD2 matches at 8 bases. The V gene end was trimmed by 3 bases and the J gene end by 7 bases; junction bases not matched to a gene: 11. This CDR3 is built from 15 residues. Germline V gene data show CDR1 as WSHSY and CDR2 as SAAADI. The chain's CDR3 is CASSEILSGRGEQYF. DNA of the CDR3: TGCGCCAGCAGTGAAATACTGAGCGGGAGAGGGGAGCAGTACTTC.

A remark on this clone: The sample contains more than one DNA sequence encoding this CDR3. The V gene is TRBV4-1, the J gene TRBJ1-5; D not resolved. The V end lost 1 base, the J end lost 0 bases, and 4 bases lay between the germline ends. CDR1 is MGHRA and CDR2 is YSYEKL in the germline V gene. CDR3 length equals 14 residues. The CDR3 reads CASSQVSSNQPQHF. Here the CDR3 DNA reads TGCGCCAGCAGCCAAGTTAGTAGCAATCAGCCCCAGCATTTT.

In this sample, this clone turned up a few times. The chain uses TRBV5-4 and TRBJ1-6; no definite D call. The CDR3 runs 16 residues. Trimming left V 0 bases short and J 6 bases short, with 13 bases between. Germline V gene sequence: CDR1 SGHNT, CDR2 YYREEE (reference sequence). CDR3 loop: CASSLGGRDGNSPLHF. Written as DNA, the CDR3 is TGTGCCAGCAGCTTGGGCGGGAGGGATGGTAATTCACCCCTCCACTTT.

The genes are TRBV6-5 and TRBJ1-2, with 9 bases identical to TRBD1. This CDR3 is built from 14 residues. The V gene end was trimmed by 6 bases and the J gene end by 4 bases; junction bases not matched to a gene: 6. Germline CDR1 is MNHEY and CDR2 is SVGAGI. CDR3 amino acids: CASSYRGLFYGYTF. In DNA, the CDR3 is TGTGCCAGCAGCTACAGGGGGCTTTTCTATGGCTACACCTTC.

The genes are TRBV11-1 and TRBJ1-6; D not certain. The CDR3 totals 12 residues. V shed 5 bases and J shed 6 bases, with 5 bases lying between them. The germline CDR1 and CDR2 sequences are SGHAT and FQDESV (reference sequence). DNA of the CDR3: TGTGCCAGCAGCCCTACTAATTCACCCCTCCACTTT. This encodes CASSPTNSPLHF. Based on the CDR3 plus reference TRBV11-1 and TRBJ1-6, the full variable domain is EAEVAQSPRYKITEKSQAVAFWCDPISGHATLYWYRQILGQGPELLVQFQDESVVDDSQLPKDRFSAERLKGVDSTLKIQPAELGDSAMYLCASSPTNSPLHFGNGTRLTVT.

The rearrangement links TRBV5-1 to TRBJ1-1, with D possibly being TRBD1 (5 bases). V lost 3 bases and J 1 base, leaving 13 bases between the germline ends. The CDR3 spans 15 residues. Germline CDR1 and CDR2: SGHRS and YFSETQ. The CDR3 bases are TGCGCCAGCAGCTCCGGCGGGGCCGCGAACACTGAAGCTTTCTTT. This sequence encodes CASSSGGAANTEAFF. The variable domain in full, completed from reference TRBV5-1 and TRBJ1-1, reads KAGVTQTPRYLIKTRGQQVTLSCSPISGHRSVSWYQQTPGQGLQFLFEYFSETQRNKGNFPGRFSGRQFSNSRSEMNVSTLELGDSALYLCASSSGGAANTEAFFGQGTRLTVV.

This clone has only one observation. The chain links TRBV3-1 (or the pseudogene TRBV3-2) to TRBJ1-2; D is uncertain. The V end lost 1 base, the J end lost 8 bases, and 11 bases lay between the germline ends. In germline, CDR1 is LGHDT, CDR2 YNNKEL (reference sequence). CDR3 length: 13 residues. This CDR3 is CASSQASREGYTF. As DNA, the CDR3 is TGTGCCAGCAGCCAAGCGAGCCGGGAAGGCTACACCTTC.

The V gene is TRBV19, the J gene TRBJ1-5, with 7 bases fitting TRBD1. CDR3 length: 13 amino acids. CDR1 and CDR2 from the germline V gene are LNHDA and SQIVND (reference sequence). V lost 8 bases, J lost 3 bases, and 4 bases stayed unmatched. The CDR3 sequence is CASGGTANQPQHF. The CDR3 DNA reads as TGTGCCAGTGGAGGGACAGCCAATCAGCCCCAGCATTTT.

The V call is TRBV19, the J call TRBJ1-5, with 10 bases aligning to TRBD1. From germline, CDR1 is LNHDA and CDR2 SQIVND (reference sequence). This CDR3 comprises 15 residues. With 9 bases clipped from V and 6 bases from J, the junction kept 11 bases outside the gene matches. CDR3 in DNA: TGTGCCAGCGAGCCGGGACAGGGGTGGATTCAGCCCCAGCATTTT. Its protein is CASEPGQGWIQPQHF.

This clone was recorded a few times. In nucleotides, the CDR3 is TGCGCCAGCAGCTCTACAGGGTTCTACAATGAGCAGTTCTTC. The encoded protein is CASSSTGFYNEQFF. J is TRBJ2-1 and V is TRBV5-1; the D gene is possibly TRBD1 (6 bases). The germline V gene encodes CDR1 SGHRS and CDR2 YFSETQ. The ends were cut back, 3 bases at V and 3 bases at J, with 10 bases in the middle. This CDR3 contains 14 residues. Complete variable domain (other parts from reference TRBV5-1 and TRBJ2-1): KAGVTQTPRYLIKTRGQQVTLSCSPISGHRSVSWYQQTPGQGLQFLFEYFSETQRNKGNFPGRFSGRQFSNSRSEMNVSTLELGDSALYLCASSSTGFYNEQFFGPGTRLTVL.

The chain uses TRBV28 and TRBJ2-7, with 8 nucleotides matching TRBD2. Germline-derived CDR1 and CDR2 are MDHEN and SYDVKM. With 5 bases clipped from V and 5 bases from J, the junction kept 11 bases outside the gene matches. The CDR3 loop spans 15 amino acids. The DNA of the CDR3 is TGTGCCAGCAGTGGGAGGACTAGCCTATCCAACGAGCAGTACTTC. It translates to CASSGRTSLSNEQYF.

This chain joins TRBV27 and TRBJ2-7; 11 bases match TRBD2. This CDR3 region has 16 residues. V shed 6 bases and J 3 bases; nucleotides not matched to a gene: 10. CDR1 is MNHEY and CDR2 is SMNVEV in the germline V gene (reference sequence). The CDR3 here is CASRNRLAGKFYEQYF. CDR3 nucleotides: TGTGCCAGCAGGAATCGACTAGCGGGAAAATTCTACGAGCAGTACTTC.

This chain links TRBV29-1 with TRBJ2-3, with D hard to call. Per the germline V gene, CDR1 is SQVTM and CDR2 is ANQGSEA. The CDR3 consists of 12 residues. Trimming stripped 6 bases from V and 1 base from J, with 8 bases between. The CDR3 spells CSVLFGTDTQYF. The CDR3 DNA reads TGCAGCGTCCTTTTTGGCACAGATACGCAGTATTTT.

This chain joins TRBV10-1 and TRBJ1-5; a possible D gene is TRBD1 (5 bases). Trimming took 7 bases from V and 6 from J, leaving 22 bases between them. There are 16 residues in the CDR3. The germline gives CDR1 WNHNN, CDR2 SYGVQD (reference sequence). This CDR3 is CASTPDPLGVSQPQHF. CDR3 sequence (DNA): TGCGCCAGCACGCCGGACCCCCTAGGGGTGAGTCAGCCCCAGCATTTT.

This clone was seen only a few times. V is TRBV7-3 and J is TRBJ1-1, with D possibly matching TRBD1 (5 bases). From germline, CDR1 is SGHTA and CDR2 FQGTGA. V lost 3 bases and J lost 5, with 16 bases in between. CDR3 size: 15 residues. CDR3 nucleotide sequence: TGTGCCAGCAGCTTGGAAGACAGTCGGCAAACTGAAGCTTTCTTT. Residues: CASSLEDSRQTEAFF.

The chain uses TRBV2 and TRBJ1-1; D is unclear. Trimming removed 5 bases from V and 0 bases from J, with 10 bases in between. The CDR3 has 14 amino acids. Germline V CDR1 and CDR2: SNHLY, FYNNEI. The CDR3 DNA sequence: TGTGCCAGCAGTACCGGGAGTATGAACACTGAAGCTTTCTTT. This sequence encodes CASSTGSMNTEAFF.

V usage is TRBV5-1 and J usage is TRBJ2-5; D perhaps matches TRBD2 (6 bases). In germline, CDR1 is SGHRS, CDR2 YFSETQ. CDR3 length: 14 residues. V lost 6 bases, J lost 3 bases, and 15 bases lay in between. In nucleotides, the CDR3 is TGCGCCAGCAATTCCGCGGGACCCAAAGAGACCCAGTACTTC. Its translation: CASNSAGPKETQYF. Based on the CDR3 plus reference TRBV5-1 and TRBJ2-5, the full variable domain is KAGVTQTPRYLIKTRGQQVTLSCSPISGHRSVSWYQQTPGQGLQFLFEYFSETQRNKGNFPGRFSGRQFSNSRSEMNVSTLELGDSALYLCASNSAGPKETQYFGPGTRLLVL.

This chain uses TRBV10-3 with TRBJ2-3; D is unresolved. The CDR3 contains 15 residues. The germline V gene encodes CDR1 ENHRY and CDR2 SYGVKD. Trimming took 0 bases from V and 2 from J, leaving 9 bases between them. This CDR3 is CAISESTGNTDTQYF. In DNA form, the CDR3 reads TGTGCCATCAGTGAGTCGACTGGAAACACAGATACGCAGTATTTT.

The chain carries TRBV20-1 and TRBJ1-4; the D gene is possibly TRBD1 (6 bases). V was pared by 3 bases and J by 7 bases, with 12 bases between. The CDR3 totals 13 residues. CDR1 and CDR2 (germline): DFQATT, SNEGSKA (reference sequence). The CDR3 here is CSASSGDSEKLFF. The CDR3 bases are TGCAGTGCTAGTTCAGGGGATTCTGAAAAACTGTTTTTT.

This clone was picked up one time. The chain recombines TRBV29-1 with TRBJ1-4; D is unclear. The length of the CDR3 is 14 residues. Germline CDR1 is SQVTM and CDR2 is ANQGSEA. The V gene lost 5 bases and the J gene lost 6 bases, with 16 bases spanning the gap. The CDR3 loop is CSVLARGIDEKLFF. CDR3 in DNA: TGCAGCGTTTTGGCGCGGGGTATCGATGAAAAACTGTTTTTT. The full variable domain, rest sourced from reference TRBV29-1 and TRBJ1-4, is SAVISQKPSRDICQRGTSLTIQCQVDSQVTMMFWYRQQPGQSLTLIATANQGSEATYESGFVIDKFPISRPNLTFSTLTVSNMSPEDSSIYLCSVLARGIDEKLFFGSGTQLSVL.

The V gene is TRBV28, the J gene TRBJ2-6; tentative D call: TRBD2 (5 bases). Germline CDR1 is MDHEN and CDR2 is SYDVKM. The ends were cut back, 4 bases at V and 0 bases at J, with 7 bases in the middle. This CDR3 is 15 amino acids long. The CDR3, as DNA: TGTGCCAGCAGTTCTACTAGCTCTGGGGCCAACGTCCTGACTTTC. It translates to CASSSTSSGANVLTF.

The CDR3 nucleotides read TGTGCCAGCAGTTGGGAGGGGAACACTGAAGCTTTCTTT. Protein product: CASSWEGNTEAFF. This chain uses TRBV6-5 with TRBJ1-1; D not certain. The germline V gene has CDR1 MNHEY and CDR2 SVGAGI. The CDR3 consists of 13 residues. The germline V and J ends were trimmed by 4 bases and 1 base, with 7 bases remaining between them.